The 5 T cell receptor beta chains reported below all come from one sample, sequenced in a study of identical twins. Using its own MiXCR run on the 5' RACE reads, TCRdb lists one record per CDR3 protein. The sample lists more than 400,000 distinct CDR3 sequences; around 15% were seen once. The data also belong to a second study, concerning yellow fever vaccine responses in identical twins.

Input material: CD4+ T cells sorted from blood. The receptors originated from a woman between 18 and 30 years old in good health.

V is TRBV7-9 and J is TRBJ2-7; TRBD2 aligns across 8 bases. The CDR3 spans 16 residues. Germline-derived CDR1 and CDR2 are SEHNR and FQNEAQ (reference sequence). The V and J ends lost 5 bases and 3 bases, in that order; junction bases with no gene match: 12. CDR3 bases: TGTGCCAGCAGCCAGGAGGCCGGGAGGGCCAACTACGAGCAGTACTTC. Translated, it gives CASSQEAGRANYEQYF.

The V call is TRBV11-2, the J call TRBJ2-7; 8 bases match TRBD1. Germline V CDR1 and CDR2: SGHAT, FQNNGV. CDR3 length equals 12 residues. V gave up 8 bases and J gave up 3 bases; unmatched junction bases: 3. The CDR3 sequence: CASSQGDYEQYV. The CDR3 DNA follows: TGTGCCAGCTCACAGGGGGACTACGAGCAGTACGTC.

This clonotype has just a few counts. The chain carries TRBV7-9 and TRBJ2-7; 13 nucleotides line up with TRBD2. The germline V gene encodes CDR1 SEHNR and CDR2 FQNEAQ (reference sequence). Trimming removed 5 bases from V and 2 bases from J; junction bases left unmatched: 6. The CDR3 contains 16 residues. CDR3 region: CASSPKGLAGTYEQYF. In DNA, the CDR3 is TGTGCCAGCAGCCCAAAGGGACTAGCGGGAACCTACGAGCAGTACTTC.

The table lists this clonotype with a few counts. The chain is built from TRBV20-1 and TRBJ2-3, with TRBD2 as a possible D gene (6 bases). The V gene lost 6 bases and the J gene lost 4 bases, with 11 bases spanning the gap. This CDR3 has 12 amino acids. The V gene's germline CDR1 is DFQATT and CDR2 SNEGSKA (reference sequence). The CDR3 DNA reads TGCAGTGCAAGGGACTTCGCAGATACGCAGTATTTT. Protein product: CSARDFADTQYF.

This chain connects TRBV5-5 to TRBJ2-6; D gene uncertain. The CDR3 length is 18 residues. In germline, CDR1 is SGHKS, CDR2 YYEKEE (reference sequence). Trimming removed 2 bases at V and 1 base at J, with 16 bases between. CDR3 loop: CASSFSVRLLSGANVLTF. The CDR3 region has the DNA TGTGCCAGCAGCTTTAGTGTCAGGTTACTATCTGGGGCCAACGTCCTGACTTTC.